Listed here are 20 T cell receptor beta chains from one sample, sequenced in a study of shared clonotypes between healthy human individuals. Produced via immunoSEQ multiplex PCR; TCRdb's table is partial and in-frame only. This sample carries some 2 million clones, just under 95% of them seen once, and the ten largest clones take 1.1%. In the naive CD8 group, cells lacked CD45RO and were positively selected for CCR7, so terminally differentiated effector memory CD45RA+ cells were left out. What was sequenced was naive CD8+ T cells sorted from blood. Receptors originate from a man aged 18 to 35 in good health.

This chain connects TRBV10-2 to TRBJ1-1; 8 bases match TRBD1. Unmatched junction bases numbered 7, after V lost 6 bases and J lost 1 base. This CDR3 region has 15 residues. CDR1 is WSHSY and CDR2 is SAAADI in the germline V gene. As DNA, the CDR3 is TGCGCCAGCAGACTCGACAGGGGAACGAACACTGAAGCTTTCTTT. Protein sequence: CASRLDRGTNTEAFF.

The chain has TRBV5-1 and TRBJ2-7; possible D gene TRBD2, 6 bases. The length of the CDR3 is 15 residues. Trimming pared 4 bases from V and 2 bases from J, leaving 16 bases between. Per the germline V gene, CDR1 is SGHRS and CDR2 is YFSETQ. CDR3: CASSGDGSTAYEQYF. CDR3 in DNA: TGCGCCAGCAGCGGGGACGGGAGTACGGCCTACGAGCAGTACTTC.

V is TRBV28 and J is TRBJ1-5, with 7 bases that match TRBD1. Germline V gene sequence: CDR1 MDHEN, CDR2 SYDVKM. J was trimmed by 5 bases and V by 5 bases; bases with no gene match: 9. The CDR3 has 15 amino acids. CDR3 residues: CASSPGTANYQPQHF. The DNA of the CDR3 is TGTGCCAGCAGTCCGGGGACAGCCAATTATCAGCCCCAGCATTTT. Supplemented by reference TRBV28 and TRBJ1-5, the full variable domain reads DVKVTQSSRYLVKRTGEKVFLECVQDMDHENMFWYRQDPGLGLRLIYFSYDVKMKEKGDIPEGYSVSREKKERFSLILESASTNQTSMYLCASSPGTANYQPQHFGDGTRLSIL.

The chain carries TRBV18 and TRBJ1-1; a possible D gene is TRBD1 (6 bases). The CDR3 covers 16 residues. Germline lookup yields CDR1 KGHSH and CDR2 LQKENI. Deletions cut 3 bases from V and 4 bases from J, with 18 bases between. The CDR3 nucleotides are TGTGCCAGCTCACCGGGGCCCGAGGGGGGTTCCACTGAAGCTTTCTTT. This codes for CASSPGPEGGSTEAFF.

The V call is TRBV4-1, the J call TRBJ2-1; possibly TRBD1 or TRBD2 for D (5 bases each). CDR1 MGHRA and CDR2 YSYEKL come from the germline V gene. V lost 0 bases and J lost 5, with 17 bases in between. The CDR3 length is 17 residues. The CDR3 bases are TGCGCCAGCAGCCAAGATGGCCCGGGGACCGAACACAATGAGCAGTTCTTC. This encodes CASSQDGPGTEHNEQFF.

In DNA, the CDR3 is TGTGCTGCGGAACCCAACACTGAAGCTTTCTTT. Translated, it gives CAAEPNTEAFF. The chain recombines TRBV6-4 with TRBJ1-1; D is ambiguous. This CDR3 is 11 amino acids long. Germline loops: CDR1 MRHNA, CDR2 SNTAGT.

The CDR3 here is CASSTGTLNEQYF. The CDR3, as DNA: TGTGCCAGCAGCACCGGGACCCTCAACGAGCAGTACTTC. The chain couples TRBV6-5 to TRBJ2-7; D is possibly TRBD1 or TRBD2 (5 bases each). The ends were cut back, 6 bases at V and 5 bases at J, with 14 bases in the middle. The CDR3 extends over 13 amino acids. CDR1 MNHEY and CDR2 SVGAGI come from the germline V gene.

The CDR3, as DNA: TGTGCCAGCAGTGAAGGGAAAGTGTACAATGAGCAGTTCTTC. Translation: CASSEGKVYNEQFF. This sequence joins TRBV27 and TRBJ2-1; D uncertain. This CDR3 region has 14 residues. Germline loops: CDR1 MNHEY, CDR2 SMNVEV (reference sequence). Trimming stripped 5 bases from V and 4 bases from J, with 12 bases between.

This chain uses TRBV2 with TRBJ1-5; D call uncertain. Trimming cost V 2 bases and J 0 bases, with 11 bases left between them. Germline V gene data show CDR1 as SNHLY and CDR2 as FYNNEI. The CDR3 is 16 amino acids. The CDR3: CASSEYGFSSNQPQHF. DNA of the CDR3: TGTGCCAGCAGTGAATACGGCTTTAGTAGCAATCAGCCCCAGCATTTT.

In this sample, this clone turned up a few times. The V gene is TRBV2, the J gene TRBJ1-2; perhaps TRBD1 as D (6 bases). V was trimmed by 7 bases and J by 2 bases, leaving 20 bases between them. Germline CDR1 SNHLY, CDR2 FYNNEI. The CDR3 spans 16 residues. The CDR3 loop is CASNQDSASLNYGYTF. The CDR3 coding sequence is TGTGCCAGCAACCAGGACAGCGCCTCATTGAACTATGGCTACACCTTC.

The count of this clone is one. J is TRBJ2-7 and V is TRBV6-6; 11 nucleotides agree with TRBD2. Germline trimming cut 6 bases from V and 7 bases from J; bases unmatched to any gene: 5. Germline lookup yields CDR1 MNHNY and CDR2 SVGAGI (reference sequence). The CDR3 runs to 13 residues. The CDR3 loop reads CASSGTSGREQYF. For the CDR3, the DNA is TGTGCCAGCAGCGGGACTAGCGGACGGGAGCAGTACTTC.

This chain joins TRBV27 and TRBJ2-7; 11 nucleotides align to TRBD2. After removal of 5 bases from V and 0 bases from J, the junction contained 3 bases not matched to a gene. CDR3 length: 15 amino acids. Germline CDR1 reads MNHEY; CDR2 reads SMNVEV (reference sequence). In DNA, the CDR3 is TGTGCCAGCAGTCTAGCGGGGGGAAACTCCTACGAGCAGTACTTC. Its translation: CASSLAGGNSYEQYF.

The rearrangement joins TRBV5-4 to TRBJ2-1; TRBD2 agrees at 7 bases. Germline trimming cut 3 bases from V and 8 bases from J; bases unmatched to any gene: 5. Germline values: CDR1 SGHNT, CDR2 YYREEE (reference sequence). This CDR3 comprises 13 residues. This CDR3 reads CASSSGGVYEQFF. CDR3 DNA: TGTGCCAGCAGCTCGGGGGGAGTTTATGAGCAGTTCTTC.

With regard to this clone: The same CDR3 is also encoded by other DNA sequences in this sample. The genes are TRBV5-6 and TRBJ2-7; 7 bases map to TRBD2. The CDR3 has 13 residues. V shed 5 bases, J shed 4 bases, and the junction held 6 bases outside the gene matches. Germline-derived CDR1 and CDR2 are SGHDT and YYEEEE. CDR3 residues: CASSGTGGYEQYF. The CDR3 nucleotides read TGTGCCAGCAGTGGGACCGGGGGGTACGAGCAGTACTTC.

This chain links TRBV25-1 with TRBJ1-1; D remains ambiguous. The V end lost 3 bases, the J end lost 0 bases, and 8 bases lay between the germline ends. The V gene's germline CDR1 is MGHDK and CDR2 SYGVNS. The length of the CDR3 is 14 residues. CDR3 in amino acids: CASSDRRMNTEAFF. The CDR3 DNA is TGTGCCAGCAGTGATCGACGGATGAACACTGAAGCTTTCTTT.

V and J are TRBV2 and TRBJ2-7; D gene uncertain. CDR3 size: 13 residues. V was pared by 6 bases and J by 6 bases, with 15 bases between. CDR1 and CDR2 (germline): SNHLY, FYNNEI. CDR3 sequence (DNA): TGTGCCAGCAGGGTCTCCGTTCTCCTCGAGCAGTACTTC. This gives the protein CASRVSVLLEQYF. Variable domain in full (rest from reference TRBV2 and TRBJ2-7): EPEVTQTPSHQVTQMGQEVILRCVPISNHLYFYWYRQILGQKVEFLVSFYNNEISEKSEIFDDQFSVERPDGSNFTLKIRSTKLEDSAMYFCASRVSVLLEQYFGPGTRLTVT.

The chain uses TRBV7-6 and TRBJ2-2; 7 nucleotides align to TRBD1. Trimming removed 4 bases from V and 2 bases from J; junction bases left unmatched: 10. The CDR3 is 17 residues long. Germline-derived CDR1 and CDR2 are SGHVS and FNYEAQ. CDR3 bases: TGTGCCAGCAGCTCATTAATCGACAGGGACAACACCGGGGAGCTGTTTTTT. Its translation: CASSSLIDRDNTGELFF.

As to this clone: An end of the junction differs from the germline gene, which may be a read error. The chain employs TRBV9 and TRBJ1-3; maybe TRBD1 (5 bases). From germline, CDR1 is SGDLS and CDR2 YYNGEE. CDR3 length: 16 residues. This chain's CDR3 is CSSSVEGKGTRDTIYF. In DNA, the CDR3 is TGTTCCAGCAGCGTAGAGGGAAAGGGGACGAGGGACACCATATATTTT.

Worth noting for this clone: Within the sample, other DNA sequences also encode this same CDR3. J is TRBJ2-1 and V is TRBV9, with TRBD2 matching over 14 bases. CDR3 length equals 15 residues. Germline V CDR1 and CDR2: SGDLS, YYNGEE. V gave up 3 bases and J gave up 7 bases; unmatched junction bases: 3. CDR3 coding DNA: TGTGCCAGCAGCGCGGGACTAGCGGGGGCAAATGAGCAGTTCTTC. Translating it yields CASSAGLAGANEQFF.

The V and J genes are TRBV5-1 and TRBJ2-7; D unresolved. The CDR3 runs 13 residues. Trimming cost V 3 bases and J 1 base, with 8 bases left between them. Germline V gives CDR1 SGHRS, CDR2 YFSETQ. The CDR3 nucleotides are TGCGCCAGCAGCTGGACCGAATCCTACGAGCAGTACTTC. It yields the protein CASSWTESYEQYF.